Listed below are T cell receptor beta chains from one sample, sequenced in a study of regulatory T cells in long-lasting Graves disease. TCRdb redid the calling of the multiplex PCR reads with MiXCR, one entry per CDR3 protein. The sample has under 500,000 distinct CDR3 sequences, about 15% seen once. The same specimen was also included in a second study, on T cells in Graves' hyperthyroidism and ophthalmopathy.

The material was peripheral blood mononuclear cells (PBMCs), obtained at new diagnosis, from a patient treated with antithyroid drugs. These receptors were collected from a woman aged 25 to 39 with Graves disease. The CDR3 runs from the conserved cysteine through the conserved F or W. Fields, in order: CDR3 protein, CDR3 DNA, clone size, J gene, V gene, D gene. A D gene is named only where the DNA matches it firmly. Clone size is shown for a subset of rows, as once, few, many or a class of expanded clone.

CDR3aa: CASHLPDTREQFF
CDR3nt: TGTGCCAGCCACTTACCGGACACCAGAGAGCAGTTCTTC
abundance: -
j_gene: TRBJ2-1
v_gene: TRBV7-9
d_gene: -

CDR3aa: CSARDLAGGRYEQYF
CDR3nt: TGCAGTGCTAGGGATTTAGCGGGAGGACGATACGAGCAGTACTTC
abundance: many
j_gene: TRBJ2-7
v_gene: TRBV20-1
d_gene: TRBD2

CDR3aa: CASSLRPGQGNEAFF
CDR3nt: TGCGCCAGCAGCTTGCGGCCGGGACAGGGGAACGAAGCTTTCTTT
abundance: few
j_gene: TRBJ1-1
v_gene: TRBV5-1
d_gene: TRBD1

CDR3aa: CSASNSRGTGELFF
CDR3nt: TGCAGTGCTAGTAACTCTAGAGGCACCGGGGAGCTGTTTTTT
abundance: -
j_gene: TRBJ2-2
v_gene: TRBV20-1
d_gene: -

CDR3aa: CATSDVAGGDYNEQFF
CDR3nt: TGTGCCACCAGTGATGTAGCGGGAGGGGATTACAATGAGCAGTTCTTC
abundance: many
j_gene: TRBJ2-1
v_gene: TRBV24-1
d_gene: TRBD2

CDR3aa: CASSDAVGTGDNEQFF
CDR3nt: TGTGCCAGCAGCGACGCCGTAGGGACAGGAGACAATGAGCAGTTCTTC
abundance: many
j_gene: TRBJ2-1
v_gene: TRBV7-6
d_gene: TRBD1

CDR3aa: CASTEYGWGAEAFF
CDR3nt: TGTGCCAGCACCGAATATGGGTGGGGGGCTGAAGCTTTCTTT
abundance: -
j_gene: TRBJ1-1
v_gene: TRBV11-2
d_gene: -

CDR3aa: CASSIGLAGGRSSYEQYF
CDR3nt: TGTGCCAGTAGTATAGGACTAGCGGGAGGCCGGAGCTCCTACGAGCAGTACTTC
abundance: -
j_gene: TRBJ2-7
v_gene: TRBV19
d_gene: TRBD2

CDR3aa: CASSSGQGYTGELFF
CDR3nt: TGTGCCAGCTCATCGGGACAGGGCTACACCGGGGAGCTGTTTTTT
abundance: many
j_gene: TRBJ2-2
v_gene: TRBV18
d_gene: TRBD1

CDR3aa: CASSLRGVAGTYNEQFF
CDR3nt: TGTGCCAGCAGCCTAAGGGGGGTAGCGGGTACCTACAATGAGCAGTTCTTC
abundance: once
j_gene: TRBJ2-1
v_gene: TRBV7-2
d_gene: -

CDR3aa: CSARASGSYEQYF
CDR3nt: TGCAGTGCTAGAGCTAGCGGGAGTTACGAGCAGTACTTC
abundance: many
j_gene: TRBJ2-7
v_gene: TRBV20-1
d_gene: TRBD2